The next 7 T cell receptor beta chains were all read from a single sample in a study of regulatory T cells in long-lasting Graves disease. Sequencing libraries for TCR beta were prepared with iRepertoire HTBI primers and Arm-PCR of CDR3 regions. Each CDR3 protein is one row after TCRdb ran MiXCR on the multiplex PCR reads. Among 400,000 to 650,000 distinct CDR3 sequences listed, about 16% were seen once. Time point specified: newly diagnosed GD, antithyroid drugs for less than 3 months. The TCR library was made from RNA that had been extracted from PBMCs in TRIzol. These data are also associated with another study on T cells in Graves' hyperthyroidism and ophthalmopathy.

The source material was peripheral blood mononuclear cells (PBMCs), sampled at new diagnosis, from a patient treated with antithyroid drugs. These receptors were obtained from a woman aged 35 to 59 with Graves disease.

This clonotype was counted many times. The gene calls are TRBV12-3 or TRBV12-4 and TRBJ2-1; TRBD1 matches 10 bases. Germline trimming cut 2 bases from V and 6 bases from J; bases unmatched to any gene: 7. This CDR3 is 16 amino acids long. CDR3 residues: CASSLRVWTGGNEQFF. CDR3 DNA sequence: TGTGCCAGCAGTTTAAGGGTATGGACAGGGGGCAATGAGCAGTTCTTC.

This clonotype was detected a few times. Here the CDR3 DNA reads TGTGCCAGCAGTTCACTGACAGGATATAGCAATCAGCCCCAGCATTTT. Protein sequence: CASSSLTGYSNQPQHF. This sequence joins TRBV27 and TRBJ1-5; TRBD1 is a possible D gene (6 bases). In germline, CDR1 is MNHEY, CDR2 SMNVEV (reference sequence). The CDR3 length is 16 residues. The germline V and J ends were trimmed by 4 bases and 0 bases, with 13 bases remaining between them.

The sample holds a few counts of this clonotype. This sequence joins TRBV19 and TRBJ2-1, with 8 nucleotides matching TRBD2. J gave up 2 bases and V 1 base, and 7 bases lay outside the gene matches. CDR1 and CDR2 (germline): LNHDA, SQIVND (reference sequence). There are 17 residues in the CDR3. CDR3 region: CASSIVRGSGTYNEQFF. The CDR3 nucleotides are TGTGCCAGTAGTATAGTCCGGGGTAGCGGGACCTACAATGAGCAGTTCTTC.

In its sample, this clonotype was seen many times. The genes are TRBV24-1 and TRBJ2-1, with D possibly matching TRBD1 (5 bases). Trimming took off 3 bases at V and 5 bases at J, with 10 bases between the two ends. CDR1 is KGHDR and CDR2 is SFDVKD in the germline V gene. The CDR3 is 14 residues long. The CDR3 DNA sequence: TGTGCCACCAGTGATCCCAGCAGGGACAATGAGCAGTTCTTC. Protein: CATSDPSRDNEQFF.

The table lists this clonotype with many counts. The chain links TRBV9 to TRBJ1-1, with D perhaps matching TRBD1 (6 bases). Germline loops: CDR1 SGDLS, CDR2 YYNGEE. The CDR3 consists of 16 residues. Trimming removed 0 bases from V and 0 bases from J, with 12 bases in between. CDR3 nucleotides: TGTGCCAGCAGCGTAGGTACAGGGCTAATGAACACTGAAGCTTTCTTT. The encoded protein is CASSVGTGLMNTEAFF. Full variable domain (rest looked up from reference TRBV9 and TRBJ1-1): DSGVTQTPKHLITATGQRVTLRCSPRSGDLSVYWYQQSLDQGLQFLIQYYNGEERAKGNILERFSAQQFPDLHSELNLSSLELGDSALYFCASSVGTGLMNTEAFFGQGTRLTVV.

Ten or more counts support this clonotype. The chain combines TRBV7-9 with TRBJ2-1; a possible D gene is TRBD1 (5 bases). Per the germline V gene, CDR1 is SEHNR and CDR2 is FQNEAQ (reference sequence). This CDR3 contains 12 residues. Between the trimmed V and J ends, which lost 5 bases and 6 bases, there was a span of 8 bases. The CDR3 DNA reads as TGTGCCAGCAGCATTACAGGCAATGAGCAGTTCTTC. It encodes CASSITGNEQFF.

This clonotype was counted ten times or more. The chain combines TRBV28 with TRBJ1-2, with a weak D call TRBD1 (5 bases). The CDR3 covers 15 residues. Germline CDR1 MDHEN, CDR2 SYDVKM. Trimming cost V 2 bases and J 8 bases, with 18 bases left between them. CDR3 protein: CASSLENGHLLGYTF. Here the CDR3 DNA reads TGTGCCAGCAGTTTAGAAAATGGACACCTTCTGGGCTACACCTTC.